The rows below give T cell receptor beta chains drawn from one sample of a study of STAT5B mutations in CD4+ large granular lymphocyte leukemia. The data were produced by immunoSEQ multiplex PCR, yet TCRdb's version contains in-frame clones alone and is incomplete. Here the sample spans around 37,000 clones, more than 70% being singletons. Material: CD4+ T cells from blood buffy coats. Source of these receptors: a human donor in good health. The CDR3 runs from the conserved cysteine through the conserved F or W. The D gene is left open where the match is weak. Size is stated for part of the rows, as once, few or many counts, or as a class when the clone is expanded.

j_call v_call clone_size d_call cdr3_nt cdr3_aa
TRBJ2-2 TRBV7-2 once TRBD2 TGTGCCAGCAGCCCCCCTAGCGGGAGGGCCGCCGGGGAGCTGTTTTTT CASSPPSGRAAGELFF
TRBJ2-1 TRBV29-1 - - TGCAGCGTTGAAGAACAATTATACAATGAGCAGTTCTTC CSVEEQLYNEQFF
TRBJ2-5 TRBV28 once - TGTGCCAGCAGTTCATCCGGGACAACACAAGAGACCCAGTACTTC CASSSSGTTQETQYF
TRBJ2-5 TRBV19 - TRBD2 TGTGCCAGTAGTAGGGTAGCGGGGGCGTACCAAGAGACCCAGTACTTC CASSRVAGAYQETQYF
TRBJ1-3 TRBV4-2 few - TGTGCCAGCAGCCAAGTCGGTACCGGAAACACCATATATTTT CASSQVGTGNTIYF
TRBJ2-7 TRBV6-6 - TRBD2 TGTGCCAGCAGGGATGCTAGCGGGGGGGTAGGCGAGCAGTACTTC CASRDASGGVGEQYF
TRBJ2-5 TRBV10-3 - TRBD2 TGTGCCATCAGCCCACTAGCGGGGGGAAGGGAGACCCAGTACTTC CAISPLAGGRETQYF
TRBJ2-1 TRBV29-1 - - TGCAGCGTTGAAGTCTTCCGAGGTGCTGAGCAGTTCTTC CSVEVFRGAEQFF
TRBJ2-3 TRBV7-2 - - TGTGCCAGCAGCCCAGGTGGACAGTTCACAGATACGCAGTATTTT CASSPGGQFTDTQYF
TRBJ1-1 TRBV9 - TRBD1 TGTGCCAGCAGCGGGGACAGGGGGCGAGCTTTCTTT CASSGDRGRAFF
TRBJ2-2 TRBV19 - TRBD1 TGTGCCAGTAGTGGGGGACAGCTCGGGGAGCTGTTTTTT CASSGGQLGELFF
TRBJ2-5 TRBV7-3 - - TGTGCCAGCAGCTTCGGCCGCCAAGAGACCCAGTACTTC CASSFGRQETQYF
TRBJ2-7 TRBV2 once TRBD1 TGTGCCAGCACGTCCAGGGGGACGTCCTACGAGCAGTACTTC CASTSRGTSYEQYF
TRBJ2-2 TRBV5-4 - TRBD2 TGTGCCAGCAGCTCGGGTTTAGCGGGGATGAACACCGGGGAGCTGTTTTTT CASSSGLAGMNTGELFF
TRBJ2-1 TRBV7-9 - - TGTGCCAGCAGCTTGGGACGCACGGTGAGCTCCTACAATGAGCAGTTCTTC CASSLGRTVSSYNEQFF
TRBJ1-4 TRBV4-3 few - TGCGCCAGCAGCCAAGTGCGAGAAAAACTGTTTTTT CASSQVREKLFF
TRBJ1-2 TRBV29-1 - TRBD1 TGCAGCGCGAAAATGTTGACAGGGGTTCAGATTTACACCTTC CSAKMLTGVQIYTF
TRBJ2-7 TRBV5-5 - TRBD2 TGTGCCAGCAGCTATAGCGGGAGAGGTTACGAGCAGTACTTC CASSYSGRGYEQYF
TRBJ2-7 TRBV7-2 - - TGTGCCAGCAGCTTAGAGGGACACGACGCCTACGAGCAGTACTTC CASSLEGHDAYEQYF
TRBJ1-1 TRBV6-1 - - TGTGCCAGCAGGAGGGGGGAGATGAACACTGAAGCTTTCTTT CASRRGEMNTEAFF
TRBJ2-4 TRBV2 - TRBD2 TGTGCCAGCATCGGGGCTAGCGGGAGTGGAAACATTCAGTACTTC CASIGASGSGNIQYF
TRBJ2-1 TRBV6-5 - TRBD2 TGTGCCAGCAGTTACTCGGGACTAGCGGCATACAATGAGCAGTTCTTC CASSYSGLAAYNEQFF
TRBJ2-1 TRBV5-4 once - TGTGCCACCTCGTCCCGACAGGTATCTAACAATGAGCAGTTCTTC CATSSRQVSNNEQFF
TRBJ1-2 TRBV5-6 - TRBD1 TGTGCCAGCAGCCCACAGGGGACGTATGGCTACACCTTC CASSPQGTYGYTF
TRBJ1-5 TRBV30 - - TGTGCCTGGAGTGCTGAGGGGGGCAATTACTATCATGGCAATCAGCCCCAGCATTTT CAWSAEGGNYYHGNQPQHF
TRBJ1-5 TRBV18 few - TGTGCCAGCTCACCACCCGGGAATAGCAATCAGCCCCAGCATTTT CASSPPGNSNQPQHF
TRBJ1-2 TRBV5-4 - - TGTGCCAGCAGCTTGTACGGGGATCCCTATGGCTACACCTTC CASSLYGDPYGYTF
TRBJ2-7 TRBV6-5 - - TGTGCCAGCAGTTACGGAACAGGGAGGTCCTACGAGCAGTACTTC CASSYGTGRSYEQYF